Listed below are T cell receptor beta chains from one sample, sequenced in a study of PD-1 and CTLA-4 blockade in melanoma. Only in-frame clones appear in the TCRdb table, and some are missing; sequencing was by immunoSEQ multiplex PCR. The sample includes roughly 30,000 clones, about 91% seen only once; the top ten take 6.5% to 9.5%. This sample comprised CD8+ T cells from peripheral blood, obtained from a patient given anti-PD-1 treatment. The source is a human donor with melanoma. The conserved cysteine and the conserved F or W are not part of the CDR3 here.

j_call cdr3_length v_call cdr3_aa
TRBJ2-1 14 TRBV18 ASSPEGGVSYNEQF
TRBJ1-2 11 TRBV2 ASRYSPNYGYT
TRBJ1-1 11 TRBV5-4 ASSQGGRTVAF
TRBJ2-3 15 TRBV18 ASSHGLAGSSTDTQY
TRBJ2-6 12 TRBV30 AWNTGVGANVLT
TRBJ2-3 13 TRBV6-5 ASSYSRWDADTQY
TRBJ2-7 13 TRBV15 ATSRVRETSYEQY
TRBJ2-1 14 TRBV6-2/TRBV6-3 ASSSHRLAGYNEQF
TRBJ1-2 11 TRBV27 ASSLGSYYGYT
TRBJ2-5 15 TRBV25-1 ASSAVGGAAVGETQY
TRBJ2-1 11 TRBV10-3 AIQGREPSEQF
TRBJ1-1 16 TRBV25-1 ASSESSLRAGLNTEAF
TRBJ1-6 14 TRBV3-1/TRBV3-2 ASSRYGGPSPLTLH
TRBJ2-7 11 TRBV2 ASSARNSYEQY
TRBJ1-5 13 TRBV28 ASSVEGYSNQPQH
TRBJ1-2 11 TRBV9 ASSVGGDYGYT
TRBJ1-5 12 TRBV30 AWSGATRGQPQH
TRBJ2-3 11 TRBV12-3/TRBV12-4 ASSLWGYDTQY
TRBJ2-5 11 TRBV5-1 ASSPTEQETQY
TRBJ2-6 14 TRBV24-1 ATSDFGGRGANVLT
TRBJ1-4 12 TRBV2 ASSEQGSNEKLF
TRBJ2-3 10 TRBV7-8 ASSPMEDTQY
TRBJ1-1 11 TRBV2 ASSEAENTEAF
TRBJ2-2 15 TRBV28 ASSHDSWGANTGELF
TRBJ2-5 9 TRBV27 ASSSHETQY
TRBJ2-7 11 TRBV5-5 ASSSGTAYEQY
TRBJ1-1 10 TRBV28 ASSLRDTEAF
TRBJ2-2 12 TRBV19 ASSQTGYTGELF
TRBJ2-1 14 TRBV7-2 ASSLEVAGTYNEQF
TRBJ2-2 11 TRBV10-3 AISEPPAGELF
TRBJ2-5 11 TRBV6-6 ASSVGDQETQY
TRBJ2-7 14 TRBV11-2 ASSPEAREILNEQY
TRBJ2-1 13 TRBV5-1 ASSLAESSYNEQF
TRBJ2-1 14 TRBV29-1 SVGDVLAGSYNEQF
TRBJ2-4 16 TRBV6-2/TRBV6-3 ASSSGTSGGGAKNIQY
TRBJ1-5 13 TRBV6-5 ASSYGTGSNQPQH
TRBJ1-1 11 TRBV30 AWTHGQNTEAF
TRBJ1-4 11 TRBV30 AWNRDSNEKLF
TRBJ2-6 14 TRBV2 ASSEFSTSGANVLT
TRBJ2-7 12 TRBV29-1 SVLAGGPKYEQY